A single sample gave rise to the 21 T cell receptor beta chains below, sequenced in a study of T-cell reconstitution after alpha-beta-depleted transplantation in children. During its preparation, the TCRbeta library received unique molecular identifiers. TCRdb reprocessed the PCR reads with MiXCR, giving one entry per CDR3 protein. Seen here are 180,000 or so distinct CDR3 sequences, 5% to 6.5% observed once, and the top ten hold 4.5% to 5.5%. This specimen consisted of PBMCs, obtained before TCRalphabeta/CD19-depleted stem cell transplant. The receptors were sampled from a girl under two years old with combined immunodeficiency, due to receive a stem cell transplant.

This clonotype has ten or more counts. CDR3 protein: CASSPPGLAGVGQDNEQFF. The CDR3 nucleotides are TGTGCCAGCAGTCCCCCGGGACTAGCGGGAGTAGGGCAAGACAATGAGCAGTTCTTC. The genes are TRBV28 and TRBJ2-1, with 14 nucleotides matching TRBD2. V was pared by 5 bases and J by 5 bases, with 14 bases of the junction left unmatched. CDR3 length: 19 residues. The germline V gene encodes CDR1 MDHEN and CDR2 SYDVKM.

There are many counts of this clonotype. The chain has TRBV27 and TRBJ2-1; 7 bases agree with TRBD2. The J segment lost 3 bases and the V segment lost 5 bases, leaving 7 bases of the junction unmatched. The CDR3 runs to 15 residues. Germline CDR1 MNHEY, CDR2 SMNVEV (reference sequence). This chain's CDR3 is CASSLSGKVYNEQFF. In DNA, the CDR3 is TGTGCCAGCAGTCTCAGCGGGAAGGTCTACAATGAGCAGTTCTTC.

This clonotype showed up many times. The chain has TRBV5-1 and TRBJ1-1, with D maybe TRBD1 (6 bases). The ends were cut back, 4 bases at V and 0 bases at J, with 16 bases in the middle. The germline gives CDR1 SGHRS, CDR2 YFSETQ. The CDR3 length is 16 residues. The CDR3 spells CASSAQWGALNTEAFF. CDR3 in DNA: TGCGCCAGCAGCGCACAATGGGGGGCCTTGAACACTGAAGCTTTCTTT.

This clonotype was seen many times. The V call is TRBV7-6, the J call TRBJ2-7; D possibly matches TRBD1 or TRBD2 (5 bases each). CDR3 length: 17 residues. Germline V gene data show CDR1 as SGHVS and CDR2 as FNYEAQ. Trimming cost V 1 base and J 3 bases, with 19 bases left between them. CDR3 residues: CASSLEAPGDGVYEQYF. In nucleotides, the CDR3 is TGTGCCAGCAGCTTAGAGGCTCCCGGGGACGGAGTCTACGAGCAGTACTTC.

Many counts were recorded for this clonotype. This chain joins TRBV10-3 and TRBJ2-7, with D uncertain. The CDR3 runs to 11 residues. Germline V CDR1 and CDR2: ENHRY, SYGVKD. V was trimmed by 10 bases and J by 3 bases, leaving 10 bases between them. CDR3 sequence: CATFFNYEQYF. The DNA for the CDR3 is TGTGCCACCTTTTTCAACTACGAGCAGTACTTC.

This clonotype was seen ten or more times. V and J are TRBV4-3 and TRBJ2-7; no clear D gene. Germline lookup yields CDR1 LGHNA and CDR2 YSLEER. Trimming took off 1 base at V and 3 bases at J, with 7 bases between the two ends. The CDR3 loop spans 13 amino acids. This CDR3 reads CASSQGGRYEQYF. The DNA of the CDR3 is TGCGCCAGCAGCCAAGGGGGTCGCTACGAGCAGTACTTC.

This clonotype was counted at least ten times. The chain recombines TRBV20-1 with TRBJ2-1; TRBD2 matches at 14 bases. The CDR3 is 16 amino acids. V gave up 6 bases and J gave up 7 bases; unmatched junction bases: 11. Germline V gene data show CDR1 as DFQATT and CDR2 as SNEGSKA (reference sequence). Here the CDR3 DNA reads TGCAGTGCCCCCACCAGACTAGCGGGAGGGCCGAATGAGCAGTTCTTC. This codes for CSAPTRLAGGPNEQFF.

This clonotype occurred many times. The V call is TRBV7-2, the J call TRBJ2-1, with TRBD2 identical over 14 bases. The CDR3 covers 18 residues. The trim removed 2 bases at V and 7 bases at J, leaving 10 bases unmatched. From germline, CDR1 is SGHTA and CDR2 FQGNSA. DNA of the CDR3: TGTGCCAGCAGCTTATCAACCTCCAGGACTAGCGGGGGGAATGAGCAGTTCTTC. This codes for CASSLSTSRTSGGNEQFF.

This clonotype was observed a few times. The rearrangement uses TRBV20-1 and TRBJ1-2; 7 bases map to TRBD1. J was trimmed by 8 bases and V by 5 bases; bases with no gene match: 11. Germline CDR1 is DFQATT and CDR2 is SNEGSKA (reference sequence). The CDR3 is made up of 13 amino acids. CDR3 residues: CSAPGTESVGYTF. The CDR3 DNA reads TGCAGTGCTCCCGGGACAGAGTCAGTAGGCTACACCTTC.

At least ten counts were recorded for this clonotype. The chain uses TRBV9 and TRBJ2-1; the D gene could be TRBD1 or TRBD2 (6 bases each). There are 15 residues in the CDR3. V lost 0 bases, J lost 2 bases, and 9 bases lay in between. The germline V gene has CDR1 SGDLS and CDR2 YYNGEE. CDR3 sequence reads: CASSVEGGPYNEQFF. CDR3 coding DNA: TGTGCCAGCAGCGTAGAGGGGGGCCCCTACAATGAGCAGTTCTTC.

This clonotype has ten or more counts. The CDR3 reads CASSLISTDTQYF. The CDR3 DNA sequence: TGTGCCAGCAGTCTAATCAGCACAGATACGCAGTATTTT. This chain uses TRBV12-3 or TRBV12-4 with TRBJ2-3; D is unresolved. The V end lost 5 bases, the J end lost 0 bases, and 6 bases lay between the germline ends. The CDR3 extends over 13 amino acids.

This clonotype was detected many times. The chain recombines TRBV28 with TRBJ2-1, with no clear D. Germline lookup yields CDR1 MDHEN and CDR2 SYDVKM. V was cut by 2 bases and J by 4 bases, with 9 bases left in between. The CDR3 totals 14 residues. CDR3 DNA sequence: TGTGCCAGCAGTTTAAGGTTTTCATACAATGAGCAGTTCTTC. It encodes CASSLRFSYNEQFF.

This clonotype showed up many times. The DNA of the CDR3 is TGTGCCAGCAGCACCCCTCTGCGTGGACTTCCCACGGGGGAGCTGTTTTTT. Protein sequence: CASSTPLRGLPTGELFF. The chain couples TRBV9 to TRBJ2-2, with D possibly being TRBD2 (5 bases). The germline V and J ends were trimmed by 4 bases and 8 bases, with 24 bases remaining between them. The V gene's germline CDR1 is SGDLS and CDR2 YYNGEE. This CDR3 region has 17 residues. The full variable domain, with the rest looked up from reference TRBV9 and TRBJ2-2, is DSGVTQTPKHLITATGQRVTLRCSPRSGDLSVYWYQQSLDQGLQFLIQYYNGEERAKGNILERFSAQQFPDLHSELNLSSLELGDSALYFCASSTPLRGLPTGELFFGEGSRLTVL.

This clonotype has ten or more counts. The chain employs TRBV6-5 and TRBJ2-1; 8 bases match TRBD2. Germline trimming cut 2 bases from V and 8 bases from J; bases unmatched to any gene: 14. Germline loops: CDR1 MNHEY, CDR2 SVGAGI. The CDR3 contains 17 residues. The CDR3: CASSYPPTSDEEDEQFF. CDR3 in DNA: TGTGCCAGCAGTTACCCTCCGACTAGCGACGAAGAGGATGAGCAGTTCTTC.

This clonotype appeared many times. The chain links TRBV6-5 to TRBJ2-5, with 8 bases matching TRBD1. After removal of 0 bases from V and 5 bases from J, the junction contained 2 bases not matched to a gene. CDR3 length: 14 amino acids. From germline, CDR1 is MNHEY and CDR2 SVGAGI. CDR3 in amino acids: CASSYSRTGETQYF. The CDR3, as DNA: TGTGCCAGCAGTTACTCGAGGACAGGGGAGACCCAGTACTTC.

This clonotype was recorded many times. The chain has TRBV7-8 and TRBJ2-5; TRBD1 or TRBD2 may be the D gene (6 bases each). Between the trimmed V and J ends, which lost 5 bases and 9 bases, there was a span of 13 bases. Germline V gene sequence: CDR1 SGHVS, CDR2 FQNEAQ. This CDR3 spans 12 amino acids. The CDR3 DNA follows: TGTGCCAGCAGCCCCGGGGGCAGGGCCCAGTACTTC. Translating gives CASSPGGRAQYF.

This clonotype appeared a few times. The chain joins TRBV5-6 to TRBJ2-2; D is ambiguous. CDR1 and CDR2 from the germline V gene are SGHDT and YYEEEE. This CDR3 has 15 residues. The V and J ends lost 6 bases and 5 bases respectively, with 17 bases between them. The chain's CDR3 is CASTYLFSPTGELFF. The CDR3 nucleotides read TGTGCCAGCACCTACCTTTTTAGCCCAACCGGGGAGCTGTTTTTT.

This clonotype came up many times. The chain uses TRBV28 and TRBJ2-1; tentatively, D is TRBD2 (7 bases). V lost 10 bases, J lost 2 bases, and 24 bases lay in between. This CDR3 is 17 amino acids long. In germline, CDR1 is MDHEN, CDR2 SYDVKM. The CDR3, as DNA: TGTGCCACCCGGGGGCTAGCGGCCCAAGCTACCTACAATGAGCAGTTCTTC. Protein sequence: CATRGLAAQATYNEQFF.

This clonotype was picked up many times. A junction end diverges from the germline sequence, so it may reflect a read error. This rearrangement joins TRBV20-1 to TRBJ1-4; possible D gene TRBD1, 5 bases. Germline CDR1 reads DFQATT; CDR2 reads SNEGSKA (reference sequence). This CDR3 region has 10 residues. CDR3 region: CSAREGTEVF. DNA for the CDR3: TGCAGTGCTAGAGAAGGGACGGAAGTTTTT.

The table lists this clonotype with a few counts. The CDR3 region has the DNA TGTGCCAGCAGGGAGGACAGCTCCTACGAGCAGTACTTC. Translation gives CASREDSSYEQYF. The chain links TRBV6-2 or TRBV6-3 to TRBJ2-7; possible D gene TRBD1, 6 bases. Deletions cut 6 bases from V and 0 bases from J, with 9 bases between. CDR1 and CDR2 from the germline V gene are MNHEY and SVGEGT. The CDR3 is 13 amino acids.

This clonotype has ten or more counts. The chain recombines TRBV10-3 with TRBJ2-5, with TRBD1 matching 10 bases. Trimming at V came to 3 bases and at J to 7 bases, leaving 2 bases not matched to a gene. The CDR3 is 13 amino acids. CDR1 is ENHRY and CDR2 is SYGVKD in the germline V gene. The CDR3 DNA reads as TGTGCCATCAGTGAAGGACAGGGGGTGACCCAGTACTTC. Its translation is CAISEGQGVTQYF.